This TCR beta chain was sequenced during a study of blood T cell repertoires in COVID-19. At the level of the study: PBMCs, B-cell-depleted T cells, or T cells provided the cDNA or gDNA that made up the material.

V gave up 6 bases and J gave up 4 bases; unmatched junction bases: 11. Germline V gene data show CDR1 as SNHLY and CDR2 as FYNNEI. The CDR3 consists of 15 residues. Profiling relied on immunoSEQ multiplex PCR, and the TCRdb table lists in-frame clones only, not all of them. The table shows about 250,000 clones, with roughly 83% occurring only once. The V call is TRBV2, the J call TRBJ2-5, with 7 bases that match TRBD2. The sample consisted of peripheral blood. The clonotype comes from a man older than 75 with acute or convalescent COVID-19. In DNA form, the CDR3 reads TGTGCCAGCAGGTCGACTAGCCGGGGACCAGAGACCCAGTACTTC. Amino acid sequence: CASRSTSRGPETQYF.